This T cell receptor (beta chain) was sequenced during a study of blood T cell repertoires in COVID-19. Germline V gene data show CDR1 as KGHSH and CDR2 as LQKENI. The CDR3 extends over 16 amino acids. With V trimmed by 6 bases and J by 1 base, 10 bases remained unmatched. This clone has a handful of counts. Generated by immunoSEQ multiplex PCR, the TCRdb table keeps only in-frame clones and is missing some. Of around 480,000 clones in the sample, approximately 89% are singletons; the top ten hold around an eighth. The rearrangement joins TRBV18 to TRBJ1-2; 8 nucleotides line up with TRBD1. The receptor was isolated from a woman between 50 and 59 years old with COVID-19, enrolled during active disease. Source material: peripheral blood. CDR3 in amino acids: CASSLLDRGDNYGYTF. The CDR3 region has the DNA TGTGCCAGCTCTCTCCTCGACAGGGGAGATAACTATGGCTACACCTTC.